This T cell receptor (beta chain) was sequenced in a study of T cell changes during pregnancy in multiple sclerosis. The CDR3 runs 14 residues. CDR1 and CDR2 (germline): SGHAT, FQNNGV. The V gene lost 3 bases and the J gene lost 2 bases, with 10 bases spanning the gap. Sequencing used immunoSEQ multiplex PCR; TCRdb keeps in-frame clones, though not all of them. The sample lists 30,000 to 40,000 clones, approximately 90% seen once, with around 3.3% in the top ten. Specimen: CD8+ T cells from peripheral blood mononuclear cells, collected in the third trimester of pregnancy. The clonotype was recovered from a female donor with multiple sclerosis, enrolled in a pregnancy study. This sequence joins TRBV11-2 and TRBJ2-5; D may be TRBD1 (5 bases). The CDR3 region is CASSFPGWQETQYF. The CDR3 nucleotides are TGTGCCAGCAGCTTCCCAGGGTGGCAAGAGACCCAGTACTTC.